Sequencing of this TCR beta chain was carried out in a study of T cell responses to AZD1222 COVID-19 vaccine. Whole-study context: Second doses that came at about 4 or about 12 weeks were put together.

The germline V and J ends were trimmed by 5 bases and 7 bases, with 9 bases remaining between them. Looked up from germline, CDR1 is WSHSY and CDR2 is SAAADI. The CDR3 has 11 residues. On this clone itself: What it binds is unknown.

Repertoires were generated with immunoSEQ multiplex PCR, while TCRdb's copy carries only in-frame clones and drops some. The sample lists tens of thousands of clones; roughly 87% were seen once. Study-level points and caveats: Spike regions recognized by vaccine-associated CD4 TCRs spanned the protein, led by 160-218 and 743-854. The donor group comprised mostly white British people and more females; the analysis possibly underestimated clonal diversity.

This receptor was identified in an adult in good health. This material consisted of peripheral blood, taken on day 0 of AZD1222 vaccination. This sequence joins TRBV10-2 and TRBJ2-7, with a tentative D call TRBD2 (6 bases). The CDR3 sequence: CASSMGTEQYF. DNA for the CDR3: TGCGCCAGCAGTATGGGGACTGAGCAGTACTTC.